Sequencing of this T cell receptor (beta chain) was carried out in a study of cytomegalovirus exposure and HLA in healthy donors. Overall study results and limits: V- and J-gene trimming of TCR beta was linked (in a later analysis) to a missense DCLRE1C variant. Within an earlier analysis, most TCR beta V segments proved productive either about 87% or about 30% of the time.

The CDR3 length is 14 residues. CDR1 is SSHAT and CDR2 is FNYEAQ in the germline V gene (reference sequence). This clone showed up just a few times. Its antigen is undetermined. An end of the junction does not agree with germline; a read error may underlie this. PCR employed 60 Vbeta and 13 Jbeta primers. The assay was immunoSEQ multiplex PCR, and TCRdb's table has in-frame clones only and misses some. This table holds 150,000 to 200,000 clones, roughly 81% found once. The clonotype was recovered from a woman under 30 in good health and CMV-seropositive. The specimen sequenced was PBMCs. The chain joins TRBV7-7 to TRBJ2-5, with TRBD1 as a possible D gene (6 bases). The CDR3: CASSLSGAGETQYF. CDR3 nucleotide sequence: TGTGCTAGCAGCTTATCAGGGGCGGGAGAGACCCAGTACTTC. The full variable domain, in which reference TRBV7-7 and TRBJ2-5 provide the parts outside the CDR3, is GAGVSQSPRYKVTKRGQDVTLRCDPISSHATLYWYQQALGQGPEFLTYFNYEAQPDKSGLPSDRFSAERPEGSISTLTIQRTEQRDSAMYRCASSLSGAGETQYFGPGTRLLVL.